A selection of T cell receptor beta chains follows, all from one sample in a study of PD-L1 blockade in urothelial cancer. Sequencing used immunoSEQ multiplex PCR; TCRdb keeps in-frame clones, though not all of them. The sample yields 30,000 to 40,000 clones, about 86% seen once. Source: PBMCs, taken around atezolizumab (anti-PD-L1) treatment. The origin of the receptors is a man aged 55 to 69 with urothelial cancer. Each CDR3 is given with its conserved first and last residue. A D gene is named only where the DNA matches it firmly. Only part of the rows carry a size: once, few, many, or a class if the clone is expanded.

V: TRBV28; D: .; J: TRBJ2-7; size: .; DNA: TGTGCCAGCAGTTTGGTGGGGCGCGAGCAGTACTTC; CDR3: CASSLVGREQYF
V: TRBV5-1; D: TRBD1; J: TRBJ1-5; size: .; DNA: TGCGCCAGCAGCCCCGGACAGGGGGATCAGCCCCAGCATTTT; CDR3: CASSPGQGDQPQHF
V: TRBV6-5; D: .; J: TRBJ1-2; size: .; DNA: TGTGCCAGCAGTTTAACCAGTGTCTATGGCTACACCTTC; CDR3: CASSLTSVYGYTF
V: TRBV5-8; D: TRBD1; J: TRBJ1-4; size: .; DNA: TGTGCCAGCAGCACGGGGACAGCTGGGGAAAAACTGTTTTTT; CDR3: CASSTGTAGEKLFF
V: TRBV28; D: .; J: TRBJ2-3; size: .; DNA: TGTGCCAGCACCATCCCCGGGGGACGCACAGATACGCAGTATTTT; CDR3: CASTIPGGRTDTQYF
V: TRBV19; D: TRBD2; J: TRBJ2-3; size: .; DNA: TGTGCCAGTAGTATAGAGGCGGGAGGGCCGGCAGATACGCAGTATTTT; CDR3: CASSIEAGGPADTQYF
V: TRBV5-6; D: TRBD1; J: TRBJ2-3; size: few; DNA: TGTGCCAGCAGCCCCTGGACAGGGGTGGGTCGGACAGATACGCAGTATTTT; CDR3: CASSPWTGVGRTDTQYF
V: TRBV11-2; D: .; J: TRBJ1-2; size: .; DNA: TGTGCCAGCCGGATGGGGGGGTCTAACTATGGCTACACCTTC; CDR3: CASRMGGSNYGYTF
V: TRBV6-5; D: .; J: TRBJ1-2; size: .; DNA: TGTGCCAGCAGTTCAAAGCCCGGGGGAGCTAACTATGGCTACACCTTC; CDR3: CASSSKPGGANYGYTF
V: TRBV5-1; D: .; J: TRBJ1-5; size: .; DNA: TGCGCCAGCAGCTTGGCAGGCCCCAATCAGCCCCAGCATTTT; CDR3: CASSLAGPNQPQHF
V: TRBV11-2; D: TRBD1; J: TRBJ1-3; size: .; DNA: TGTGCCAGCAGCTTAGGGACAGGCTCTGGAAACACCATATATTTT; CDR3: CASSLGTGSGNTIYF
V: TRBV5-1; D: TRBD1; J: TRBJ1-3; size: .; DNA: TGCGCCAGCAGCTTGGACCGACAGGGGCCGCGGGCTGGAAACACCATATATTTT; CDR3: CASSLDRQGPRAGNTIYF
V: TRBV29-1; D: .; J: TRBJ2-7; size: .; DNA: TGCAGCGTCCCAGCCGGGGCCTACGAGCAGTACTTC; CDR3: CSVPAGAYEQYF
V: TRBV4-3; D: .; J: TRBJ2-3; size: .; DNA: TGCGCCAGCAGCCAAGGGGGCGCCAGGGCAGAAACAGATACGCAGTATTTT; CDR3: CASSQGGARAETDTQYF
V: TRBV7-6; D: .; J: TRBJ2-1; size: .; DNA: TGTGCCAGCAGCTTAGAGAGCTCCTACAATGAGCAGTTCTTC; CDR3: CASSLESSYNEQFF
V: TRBV5-1; D: .; J: TRBJ1-1; size: .; DNA: TGCGCCAGCAGCTTGGAGGGGAGGAGCACTGAAGCTTTCTTT; CDR3: CASSLEGRSTEAFF
V: TRBV28; D: TRBD1; J: TRBJ1-6; size: .; DNA: TGTGCCAGCAGCCCTCTCGGACAGGGTAATTCACCCCTCCACTTT; CDR3: CASSPLGQGNSPLHF
V: TRBV10-3; D: TRBD1; J: TRBJ1-1; size: .; DNA: TGTGCCATCAGGGACAGGCAAAACACTGAAGCTTTCTTT; CDR3: CAIRDRQNTEAFF
V: TRBV7-9; D: TRBD2; J: TRBJ2-1; size: .; DNA: TGTGCCAGCAGCCCCAGGGAGGGTGCACACTACAATGAGCAGTTCTTC; CDR3: CASSPREGAHYNEQFF
V: TRBV5-1; D: .; J: TRBJ2-7; size: .; DNA: TGCGCCAGCAGCTTGCTGGGAGGAAGCTACGAGCAGTACTTC; CDR3: CASSLLGGSYEQYF
V: TRBV25-1; D: TRBD1; J: TRBJ1-4; size: .; DNA: TGTGCCAGCAGTGCTCCCGGGACAGAGAATGAAAAACTGTTTTTT; CDR3: CASSAPGTENEKLFF
V: TRBV2; D: TRBD1; J: TRBJ2-2; size: once; DNA: TGTGCCAGCAGTGTAGTGACAGGGGACACCGGGGAGCTGTTTTTT; CDR3: CASSVVTGDTGELFF
V: TRBV20-1; D: .; J: TRBJ2-3; size: .; DNA: TGCAGTTACCAGAGCACAGATACGCAGTATTTT; CDR3: CSYQSTDTQYF
V: TRBV10-2; D: TRBD2; J: TRBJ2-1; size: once; DNA: TGCGCCAGCAGTGAGTTTGCGGGGGGGTACTACAATGAGCAGTTCTTC; CDR3: CASSEFAGGYYNEQFF
V: TRBV11-1; D: .; J: TRBJ2-3; size: .; DNA: TGTGCCAGCAGCTTAGGTCGCGGGGCCGCCACTAGCACAGATACGCAGTATTTT; CDR3: CASSLGRGAATSTDTQYF
V: TRBV7-9; D: TRBD1; J: TRBJ1-1; size: .; DNA: TGTGCCAGCAGCTCCCCGGACAGGGCTGACACTGAAGCTTTCTTT; CDR3: CASSSPDRADTEAFF
V: TRBV7-9; D: TRBD1; J: TRBJ1-4; size: .; DNA: TGTGCCAGCAGTCCGACAGGGGCGACTAATGAAAAACTGTTTTTT; CDR3: CASSPTGATNEKLFF
V: TRBV29-1; D: TRBD2; J: TRBJ2-3; size: .; DNA: TGCAGCGCCGTAGCCCCCGGGGGAGGGAGAGATACGCAGTATTTT; CDR3: CSAVAPGGGRDTQYF
V: TRBV5-4; D: TRBD2; J: TRBJ2-1; size: .; DNA: TGTGCCAGCAGCGAGGGACTAGCGGTAAAGTTCTTC; CDR3: CASSEGLAVKFF
V: TRBV11-2; D: .; J: TRBJ2-1; size: .; DNA: TGTGCCAGCAGCTTAGATTCCCTAGCCCACGATGAGCAGTTCTTC; CDR3: CASSLDSLAHDEQFF
V: TRBV6-5; D: TRBD1; J: TRBJ2-5; size: .; DNA: TGTGCCAGCAGTTACACCTGGGACAGGATGCGGGAGACCCAGTACTTC; CDR3: CASSYTWDRMRETQYF
V: TRBV29-1; D: .; J: TRBJ1-1; size: once; DNA: TGCAGCTTCTCGACTATGAACACTGAAGCTTTCTTT; CDR3: CSFSTMNTEAFF
V: TRBV19; D: .; J: TRBJ1-2; size: few; DNA: TGTGCCGCAGGGGCGCGGAGAACCTTC; CDR3: CAAGARRTF
V: TRBV19; D: .; J: TRBJ1-2; size: once; DNA: TGTGCCAGTAGTATCAAGCAGGGCTCTGGCTACACCTTC; CDR3: CASSIKQGSGYTF